The rows below give T cell receptor beta chains drawn from one sample of a study of brain T cells in children with intractable seizures. Assay used: immunoSEQ multiplex PCR; TCRdb lists only in-frame clones, some missing. The data hold 340,000 or so clones, with nearly 95% observed a single time. This material consisted of peripheral blood, taken around 5 months after surgery. These receptors originate from a boy under two years old with tuberous sclerosis and intractable seizures. CDR3s include the opening cysteine and the closing phenylalanine or tryptophan. D genes are given only for firm matches.

j_call d_call v_call cdr3_nt cdr3_aa
TRBJ2-2 NA TRBV2 TGTGCCAGTCTAAGCACCGGGGAGCTGTTTTTT CASLSTGELFF
TRBJ1-2 TRBD1 TRBV7-9 TGTGCCAGCAGCTCAGGGGGTACAAGGGATGGCTACACCTTC CASSSGGTRDGYTF
TRBJ2-3 NA TRBV6-5 TGTGCCAGCAGCGACAACGTCGGAGATACGCAGTATTTT CASSDNVGDTQYF
TRBJ2-5 NA TRBV4-1 TGCGCCAGCAGCCAAGTATATCAGGAAGAGACCCAGTACTTC CASSQVYQEETQYF
TRBJ2-2 TRBD2 TRBV24-1 TGTGCCACCAGTGGGCTAGCGGGAGACAAAACCGGGGAGCTGTTTTTT CATSGLAGDKTGELFF
TRBJ1-6 NA TRBV5-1 TGCGCCAGCAGCTTGTCCTCCAGGGGCTCAGGTTCACCCCTCCACTTT CASSLSSRGSGSPLHF
TRBJ1-1 NA TRBV5-1 TGCGCCAGCAGCCAGGGTGTGGGGAGTAGGACTGAAGCTTTCTTT CASSQGVGSRTEAFF
TRBJ1-5 TRBD1 TRBV2 TGTGCCAGCAGTGACAACGGACAGGGGGCCGGTCAGCCCCAGCATTTT CASSDNGQGAGQPQHF
TRBJ1-1 TRBD1 TRBV13 TGTGCCAGCTTCCGGGACAGTGCGAACACTGAAGCTTTCTTT CASFRDSANTEAFF
TRBJ2-7 TRBD2 TRBV19 TGTGCCAGTAAATCGCGGGGGGCCAGCCGCTACGAGCAGTACTTC CASKSRGASRYEQYF
TRBJ1-3 NA TRBV30 TGTGCCTGGAGTTTGTTAAACACCATATATTTT CAWSLLNTIYF
TRBJ2-7 TRBD2 TRBV5-1 TGCGCCAGCAGCCCCCTAGCGGGAGAGACCTACGAGCAGTACTTC CASSPLAGETYEQYF
TRBJ2-7 NA TRBV11-2 TGTGCCAGCAGCCTAGGAGCGGCCTACGAGCAGTACTTC CASSLGAAYEQYF
TRBJ2-3 NA TRBV7-6 TGTGCCAGCAGCCCCCTTCTAGGTCGACGCGATACGCAGTATTTT CASSPLLGRRDTQYF
TRBJ1-1 NA TRBV11-2 TGTGCCAGCAGCCCGCGGCCCTCCTGGGGTGAAGCTTTCTTT CASSPRPSWGEAFF
TRBJ1-1 TRBD1 TRBV6-5 TGTGCCAGCAAACAGGGGACTGAAGCTTTCTTT CASKQGTEAFF
TRBJ2-7 NA TRBV7-9 TGTGCCAGCAGCTTAGGTCCCCGGCTCGAGCAGTACTTC CASSLGPRLEQYF
TRBJ2-2 NA TRBV15 TGTGCCACCAGCAGAGATCTTATGGGGGCCGGGGAGCTGTTTTTT CATSRDLMGAGELFF
TRBJ2-7 NA TRBV5-8 TGTGCCAGCAGTTCCCGGGACGGCGGGTACGAGCAGTACTTC CASSSRDGGYEQYF
TRBJ2-5 NA TRBV13 TGTGCCAGCAGCTCCCGGGAAAAGGTCGAGACCCAGTACTTC CASSSREKVETQYF
TRBJ2-7 NA TRBV7-2 TGTGCCAGCAGCTTTGGAGGCGGGGCCCCTTACGAGCAGTACTTC CASSFGGGAPYEQYF
TRBJ1-1 NA TRBV2 TGTGCCAGCCGCGAACGGCGGAACACTGAAGCTTTCTTT CASRERRNTEAFF